The 30 T cell receptor beta chains in this list originate from one sample, sequenced in a study of response to subunit inactivated influenza vaccine listed by TCRdb under 2018. Library preparation used RT-PCR. Sequencing instrument: Illumina HiSeq 2500. TCRdb redid the processing of the public reads, applying fastp at Q25 and MiXCR, and retained in-frame beta chains. Rows are combined by CDR3 protein, so each entry shows the most common genes and DNA. Within this sample are around 190,000 distinct CDR3 sequences, with around 9% of them counted one time only. The top ten constitute 9.5% to 13% of the sample. This material consisted of non-naive T cells sorted from PBMCs, taken on the day of vaccination. This specimen's cell subset or site label, interpreted: memory T cell fraction. These receptors all come from a man between 45 and 60 years old who received an inactivated influenza vaccine. Donor details come from another sample of the same person, matched by shared clones.

The rearrangement links TRBV21-1 to TRBJ2-7. TRBV21-1 is flagged as a pseudogene. The CDR3 covers 17 residues. CDR3 coding DNA: TGTGCCACCCGAAAAAGGAGAGCGACCTGGGTAGGCTACGAGCAGTACTTC. It is translated as CATRKRRATWVGYEQYF.

The chain has TRBV20-1 and TRBJ2-3; either TRBD1 or TRBD2 may fit D (6 bases each). V was shortened by 5 bases and J by 5 bases, with 23 bases between the two germline ends. The CDR3 extends over 16 amino acids. Germline V CDR1 and CDR2: DFQATT, SNEGSKA (reference sequence). CDR3 residues: CSALGGSSVFGDTQYF. The CDR3 coding sequence is TGCAGTGCTTTGGGGGGCAGTTCGGTTTTTGGAGATACGCAGTATTTT.

This clonotype has a count of ten or more. The V gene is TRBV5-1, the J gene TRBJ2-3; D unclear. In germline, CDR1 is SGHRS, CDR2 YFSETQ. This CDR3 contains 12 residues. V lost 5 bases, J lost 5 bases, and 9 bases lay in between. The CDR3 bases are TGCGCCAGCAGACATCTGGGAGATACGCAGTATTTT. This encodes CASRHLGDTQYF.

There are many counts of this clonotype. This rearrangement joins TRBV12-3 or TRBV12-4 to TRBJ2-3; 8 bases line up with TRBD2. The CDR3 loop spans 14 amino acids. V dropped 5 bases and J dropped 4; count of bases not matched to a gene: 5. The CDR3, as DNA: TGTGCCAGCAGTCTAGGGACTAGAGCAGATACGCAGTATTTT. Encoded protein: CASSLGTRADTQYF.

The chain is built from TRBV12-3 or TRBV12-4 and TRBJ2-3; no clear D gene. The CDR3 is 13 amino acids. Trimming took off 6 bases at V and 4 bases at J, with 11 bases between the two ends. The CDR3 DNA reads as TGTGCCAGCAGATCCCTACTCTCAGATACGCAGTATTTT. This sequence encodes CASRSLLSDTQYF.

This clonotype has at least ten counts. The chain is built from TRBV7-2 and TRBJ2-7; 11 bases line up with TRBD2. Germline values: CDR1 SGHTA, CDR2 FQGNSA. This CDR3 comprises 16 residues. Losses at the gene ends were 0 bases for V and 3 bases for J; bases not matched to a gene: 4. The CDR3 coding sequence is TGTGCCAGCAGCTTAGCGATAGCGGGAGGGTTCTACGAGCAGTACTTC. Translating it yields CASSLAIAGGFYEQYF.

This clonotype was detected only a few times. The rearrangement links TRBV11-2 to TRBJ2-4, with D perhaps matching TRBD2 (7 bases). CDR3 length equals 17 residues. Germline-derived CDR1 and CDR2 are SGHAT and FQNNGV. Trimming removed 4 bases at V and 3 bases at J, with 19 bases between. This chain's CDR3 is CASSSLRGADVKNIQYF. The CDR3 DNA reads TGTGCCAGCAGCTCCCTCCGGGGGGCTGATGTCAAAAACATTCAGTACTTC.

On this clonotype: A much larger clone sits a single nucleotide away, making a read error possible. The gene calls are TRBV15 and TRBJ1-5; possible D gene TRBD1, 5 bases. The length of the CDR3 is 15 residues. Germline lookup yields CDR1 LNHNV and CDR2 YYDKDF (reference sequence). V gave up 1 base and J gave up 10 bases, with 17 bases separating them. Here the CDR3 DNA reads TGTGCCACCAGCAGAGCGGGCAGGGAGGAACATCCCCAGCATTTT. As protein: CATSRAGREEHPQHF.

This clonotype was recorded many times. The genes are TRBV20-1 and TRBJ2-2, with 9 bases identical to TRBD2. V shed 6 bases, J shed 4 bases, and the junction held 9 bases outside the gene matches. The length of the CDR3 is 15 residues. Germline V lookup: CDR1 DFQATT, CDR2 SNEGSKA (reference sequence). This CDR3 reads CSAPRTSAVTGELFF. CDR3 DNA: TGCAGTGCCCCGCGGACTAGCGCCGTCACCGGGGAGCTGTTTTTT.

This clonotype was seen many times. The V call is TRBV2, the J call TRBJ1-1; 8 bases map to TRBD1. V dropped 6 bases and J dropped 3; count of bases not matched to a gene: 9. This CDR3 has 15 residues. The germline CDR1 and CDR2 sequences are SNHLY and FYNNEI. In nucleotides, the CDR3 is TGTGCCAGCAGCACTGACAGGGGACATCACACTGAAGCTTTCTTT. Protein: CASSTDRGHHTEAFF.

The sample holds a few counts of this clonotype. The chain recombines TRBV7-8 with TRBJ2-2; D remains unclear. Germline CDR1 reads SGHVS; CDR2 reads FQNEAQ. This CDR3 has 14 residues. The V end was cut by 0 bases, the J end by 6 bases, with 8 bases between. CDR3: CASSLAGSAGELFF. The CDR3, as DNA: TGTGCCAGCAGCTTAGCCGGATCCGCCGGGGAGCTGTTTTTT.

This clonotype came up a few times. This sequence joins TRBV5-1 and TRBJ1-2; a possible D gene is TRBD1 (6 bases). The ends were cut back, 4 bases at V and 1 base at J, with 20 bases in the middle. Germline lookup yields CDR1 SGHRS and CDR2 YFSETQ. This CDR3 region has 17 residues. This CDR3 is CASSKRSGAFFNYGYTF. For the CDR3, the DNA is TGCGCCAGCAGCAAGCGTTCAGGGGCGTTTTTTAACTATGGCTACACCTTC. Full variable domain (missing parts from reference TRBV5-1 and TRBJ1-2): KAGVTQTPRYLIKTRGQQVTLSCSPISGHRSVSWYQQTPGQGLQFLFEYFSETQRNKGNFPGRFSGRQFSNSRSEMNVSTLELGDSALYLCASSKRSGAFFNYGYTFGSGTRLTVV.

The chain couples TRBV28 to TRBJ1-2, with a possible D match to TRBD1 (5 bases). Deletions cut 8 bases from V and 2 bases from J, with 12 bases between. Germline values: CDR1 MDHEN, CDR2 SYDVKM. This CDR3 region has 13 residues. This chain's CDR3 is CASRRRGNYGYTF. CDR3 sequence (DNA): TGTGCCAGCCGGAGGAGGGGAAACTATGGCTACACCTTC.

The chain is built from TRBV7-2 and TRBJ1-1; D remains ambiguous. Trimming removed 2 bases from V and 4 bases from J, with 11 bases in between. Germline V gene lookup returns CDR1 SGHTA and CDR2 FQGNSA. The CDR3 runs 14 residues. Here the CDR3 DNA reads TGTGCCAGCAGCTTATTCGGGCTGAGCACTGAAGCTTTCTTT. Translating it yields CASSLFGLSTEAFF.

This clonotype was detected many times. The J gene is TRBJ2-6, the V gene TRBV7-8; a weak D match, TRBD2 (5 bases). The CDR3 is 18 amino acids. Trimming stripped 2 bases from V and 2 bases from J, with 16 bases between. Germline CDR1 is SGHVS and CDR2 is FQNEAQ. In nucleotides, the CDR3 is TGTGCCAGCAGCTTACGGGAAGGAAGATTCGCTGGGGCCAACGTCCTGACTTTC. This codes for CASSLREGRFAGANVLTF.

This clonotype was observed at least ten times. The V gene is TRBV5-1, the J gene TRBJ1-2, with 9 bases matching TRBD1. After removal of 4 bases from V and 5 bases from J, the junction contained 9 bases not matched to a gene. The CDR3 extends over 15 amino acids. CDR1 and CDR2 (germline): SGHRS, YFSETQ. The CDR3 protein is CASSATGTGSYGYTF. The CDR3 region has the DNA TGCGCCAGCAGCGCGACCGGGACAGGGAGTTATGGCTACACCTTC.

The sample holds many counts of this clonotype. As DNA, the CDR3 is TGTGCCAGCAGCCAAGCCGGGGGACTAGCCTACGAGCAGTACTTC. It codes for CASSQAGGLAYEQYF. The chain combines TRBV3-1 with TRBJ2-7, with 8 bases lining up with TRBD2. J was trimmed by 2 bases and V by 1 base; bases with no gene match: 4. The CDR3 is 15 residues long. Germline CDR1 LGHDT, CDR2 YNNKEL (reference sequence).

This clonotype was detected a few times. This rearrangement joins TRBV4-1 to TRBJ1-2, with D perhaps TRBD1 (5 bases). The CDR3 loop spans 15 amino acids. CDR1 is MGHRA and CDR2 is YSYEKL in the germline V gene. V was pared by 0 bases and J by 8 bases, with 16 bases between. CDR3 nucleotide sequence: TGCGCCAGCAGCCAAGATCAGGGCAGGGTCGGCGGCTACACCTTC. Protein: CASSQDQGRVGGYTF.

In its sample, this clonotype was seen once. V and J are TRBV5-6 and TRBJ1-6; 10 bases line up with TRBD1. The V gene end was trimmed by 3 bases and the J gene end by 6 bases; junction bases not matched to a gene: 3. The CDR3 sequence is 15 residues long. Germline V gives CDR1 SGHDT, CDR2 YYEEEE. CDR3 coding DNA: TGTGCCAGCAGCTACTGGACAGGGGGTAATTCACCCCTCCACTTT. Translated: CASSYWTGGNSPLHF.

CDR3 sequence reads: CASSFDRGEPQHF. DNA of the CDR3: TGTGCCAGCAGCTTTGACAGGGGAGAGCCCCAGCATTTT. This chain connects TRBV7-2 to TRBJ1-5, with 8 bases fitting TRBD1. The germline V gene encodes CDR1 SGHTA and CDR2 FQGNSA. The CDR3 sequence is 13 residues long. Germline trimming cut 3 bases from V and 8 bases from J; bases unmatched to any gene: 3.

This clonotype was seen only a few times. The chain employs TRBV28 and TRBJ1-1; the D gene is possibly TRBD1 (6 bases). V lost 5 bases and J 4 bases, leaving 14 bases between the germline ends. This CDR3 contains 14 residues. Germline CDR1 MDHEN, CDR2 SYDVKM. CDR3 in amino acids: CASSPPQGGTEAFF. The CDR3 DNA follows: TGTGCCAGCAGTCCGCCACAGGGAGGCACTGAAGCTTTCTTT. Using reference TRBV28 and TRBJ1-1 for the parts outside the CDR3, the full variable domain is DVKVTQSSRYLVKRTGEKVFLECVQDMDHENMFWYRQDPGLGLRLIYFSYDVKMKEKGDIPEGYSVSREKKERFSLILESASTNQTSMYLCASSPPQGGTEAFFGQGTRLTVV.

The rearrangement uses TRBV6-1 and TRBJ1-1; no definite D call. This CDR3 comprises 14 residues. The germline V and J ends were trimmed by 5 bases and 0 bases, with 10 bases remaining between them. Germline values: CDR1 MNHNS, CDR2 SASEGT. CDR3 sequence reads: CASSKQDLNTEAFF. CDR3 coding DNA: TGTGCCAGCAGTAAACAAGATCTGAACACTGAAGCTTTCTTT.

The gene calls are TRBV20-1 and TRBJ2-7; D remains unclear. CDR1 is DFQATT and CDR2 is SNEGSKA in the germline V gene (reference sequence). This CDR3 spans 15 amino acids. Trimming took off 1 base at V and 5 bases at J, with 18 bases between the two ends. CDR3 amino acids: CSARGVWYGRDEQYF. As DNA, the CDR3 is TGCAGTGCTAGAGGGGTTTGGTACGGTCGGGACGAGCAGTACTTC.

In its sample, this clonotype was seen many times. The chain's CDR3 is CASSQDLLGFSYEQYF. Written as DNA, the CDR3 is TGCGCCAGCAGCCAAGACCTTCTGGGGTTTTCCTACGAGCAGTACTTC. V gene TRBV4-1 combines with J gene TRBJ2-7, with no clear D. There are 16 residues in the CDR3. Germline V gives CDR1 MGHRA, CDR2 YSYEKL. The V gene lost 0 bases and the J gene lost 1 base, with 13 bases spanning the gap.

In this sample, this clonotype turned up a few times. V is TRBV19 and J is TRBJ1-6; D remains unclear. The CDR3 has 16 residues. Germline V gene data show CDR1 as LNHDA and CDR2 as SQIVND (reference sequence). The germline V and J ends were trimmed by 4 bases and 0 bases, with 10 bases remaining between them. Written as DNA, the CDR3 is TGTGCCAGTAGTACAGCGGAGAGCTCCTATAATTCACCCCTCCACTTT. Its translation is CASSTAESSYNSPLHF.

This clonotype came up many times. This chain links TRBV28 with TRBJ2-1; TRBD2 matches 11 bases. CDR1 and CDR2 (germline): MDHEN, SYDVKM. CDR3 length: 16 residues. J gave up 0 bases and V 3 bases, and 1 base lay outside the gene matches. For the CDR3, the DNA is TGTGCCAGCAGTTTGGGACTAGCGGTCTCCTACAATGAGCAGTTCTTC. Its protein is CASSLGLAVSYNEQFF.

The sample holds a few counts of this clonotype. The V call is TRBV15, the J call TRBJ1-4, with 9 positions matching TRBD1. The CDR3 runs to 15 residues. With V trimmed by 5 bases and J by 5 bases, 6 bases remained unmatched. Per germline, CDR1 LNHNV and CDR2 YYDKDF (reference sequence). DNA for the CDR3: TGTGCCACCAGCGCCCGGGACAGGGCGAATGAAAAACTGTTTTTT. This sequence encodes CATSARDRANEKLFF.

Ten or more counts support this clonotype. The chain joins TRBV5-1 to TRBJ2-3; D is uncertain. This CDR3 spans 14 amino acids. Germline loops: CDR1 SGHRS, CDR2 YFSETQ. The ends were cut back, 5 bases at V and 1 base at J, with 11 bases in the middle. The chain's CDR3 is CASRTSKGTDTQYF. CDR3 DNA sequence: TGCGCCAGCAGGACCAGTAAGGGCACAGATACGCAGTATTTT. Supplemented by reference TRBV5-1 and TRBJ2-3, the full variable domain reads KAGVTQTPRYLIKTRGQQVTLSCSPISGHRSVSWYQQTPGQGLQFLFEYFSETQRNKGNFPGRFSGRQFSNSRSEMNVSTLELGDSALYLCASRTSKGTDTQYFGPGTRLTVL.

This clonotype has just a few counts. The genes are TRBV15 and TRBJ2-2; no clear D gene. CDR1 and CDR2 from the germline V gene are LNHNV and YYDKDF (reference sequence). The CDR3 runs 16 residues. Trimming removed 0 bases from V and 2 bases from J, with 10 bases in between. CDR3 sequence (DNA): TGTGCCACCAGCAGAGATACAGACTTTAACACCGGGGAGCTGTTTTTT. Residues: CATSRDTDFNTGELFF.

This clonotype was counted at least ten times. The chain is built from TRBV18 and TRBJ2-5, with 9 nucleotides matching TRBD1. There are 14 residues in the CDR3. The V and J ends lost 4 bases and 1 base, in that order; junction bases with no gene match: 1. Germline CDR1 reads KGHSH; CDR2 reads LQKENI. CDR3 sequence reads: CASSLQGAQETQYF. The CDR3 region has the DNA TGTGCCAGCTCACTACAGGGGGCCCAAGAGACCCAGTACTTC. Filled out from reference TRBV18 and TRBJ2-5, the complete variable domain reads NAGVMQNPRHLVRRRGQEARLRCSPMKGHSHVYWYRQLPEEGLKFMVYLQKENIIDESGMPKERFSAEFPKEGPSILRIQQVVRGDSAAYFCASSLQGAQETQYFGPGTRLLVL.